The text below deals with one TCR beta chain. Its antigen is currently unknown. Exclusion applied to patients with autoimmune disease history or systemic immunosuppression. The data are from a study of OX40 agonist ivuxolimab in advanced cancers. Overall study: Among those enrolled, mean age was about 63 years (range 23 to 79) and approximately 80% were male. Findings of the study overall: Antigen targets of the expanded peripheral T cells went undetermined.

Trimming cost V 5 bases and J 3 bases, with 14 bases left between them. Germline V lookup: CDR1 SGHKS, CDR2 YYEKEE (reference sequence). The CDR3 sequence is 14 residues long. Sequencing used immunoSEQ multiplex PCR; TCRdb keeps in-frame clones, though not all of them. The sample lists under 45,000 clones, 75% to 90% occurring once. The sequencing used CD4+ or CD8+ T cells sorted from blood, collected in a trial of the OX40 agonist ivuxolimab. The receptor was derived from an adult with an advanced solid tumor such as melanoma, head and neck, liver or kidney cancer. The rearrangement links TRBV5-5 to TRBJ1-1, with a tentative D call TRBD1 (5 bases). The CDR3 protein is CASSLGGRYTEAFF. The CDR3 DNA is TGTGCCAGCAGTCTGGGGGGAAGGTACACTGAAGCTTTCTTT.